This is a list of T cell receptor beta chains from one sample in a study of T cell responses to AZD1222 COVID-19 vaccine. The repertoire was sequenced with immunoSEQ multiplex PCR; TCRdb's copy has only in-frame clones and lacks some. The sample includes about 100,000 clones, approximately 91% seen only once; the top ten take approximately 15%. The sample here was peripheral blood, taken on day 0 of AZD1222 vaccination. The receptors stem from an adult in good health. The CDR3 runs from the conserved cysteine through the conserved F or W. A D gene is named only where the DNA matches it firmly. Size is stated for part of the rows, as once, few or many counts, or as a class when the clone is expanded.

d_call	v_call	cdr3_length	clone_size	j_call	cdr3_nt	cdr3_aa
.	TRBV6-5	15	.	TRBJ1-1	TGTGCCAGCAGCTTACGTCTGGGAAGAGGGGCTGAAGCTTTCTTT	CASSLRLGRGAEAFF
.	TRBV4-1	17	.	TRBJ1-3	TGCGCCAGCAGCCAAGAGGGAGGGGCTCGCTCTGGAAACACCATATATTTT	CASSQEGGARSGNTIYF
.	TRBV25-1	15	.	TRBJ2-2	TGTGCCAGCAGTGATTATGCAGGGACGACCGGGGAGCTGTTTTTT	CASSDYAGTTGELFF
TRBD1	TRBV5-1	14	.	TRBJ1-1	TGCGCCAGCAGCTTACAGGGGTCTGACACTGAAGCTTTCTTT	CASSLQGSDTEAFF
TRBD2	TRBV30	13	.	TRBJ2-1	TGTGCCTGGAGCCTGATGGGGGAGGGTGAGCAGTTCTTC	CAWSLMGEGEQFF
.	TRBV18	14	.	TRBJ2-1	TGTGCCAGCTCACCACAGGGACCAAGGAATGAGCAGTTCTTC	CASSPQGPRNEQFF
.	TRBV7-7	14	.	TRBJ2-5	TGTGCCAGCAGCGCCGGGTCGCCACAAGAGACCCAGTACTTC	CASSAGSPQETQYF
TRBD2	TRBV6-6	15	.	TRBJ2-1	TGTGCCAGCACCCCTAGCGGGGGGAGATACAATGAGCAGTTCTTC	CASTPSGGRYNEQFF
TRBD1	TRBV5-1	14	.	TRBJ1-4	TGCGCCAGCAGGAGACAGGGAACTAATGAAAAACTGTTTTTT	CASRRQGTNEKLFF
TRBD2	TRBV4-1	21	.	TRBJ2-1	TGCGCCAGCAGCCAACCTGCAGCGGGAGACCCAACAAGGAGCTCCTACAATGAGCAGTTCTTC	CASSQPAAGDPTRSSYNEQFF
TRBD2	TRBV6-5	15	.	TRBJ2-1	TGTGCCAGCAGCCCACTAGCGGGGAATAGCAATGAGCAGTTCTTC	CASSPLAGNSNEQFF
TRBD1	TRBV2	13	few	TRBJ1-2	TGTGCCAGCAGCCGGGACAGGGTGGGTGGCTACACCTTC	CASSRDRVGGYTF
.	TRBV28	14	.	TRBJ1-5	TGTGCCAGCAGTTTGGCGGGACCCAATCAGCCCCAGCATTTT	CASSLAGPNQPQHF
.	TRBV5-5	16	.	TRBJ1-3	TGTGCCAGCAGCTTACAGGGATCCAACTCTGGAAACACCATATATTTT	CASSLQGSNSGNTIYF
.	TRBV12-3/TRBV12-4	12	.	TRBJ1-3	TGTGCCAGCAGCGTAGGTGGAAACACCATATATTTT	CASSVGGNTIYF
.	TRBV19	15	.	TRBJ1-1	TGTGCCAGTACCCGGGACGGCACCATGAACACTGAAGCTTTCTTT	CASTRDGTMNTEAFF
.	TRBV9	14	.	TRBJ2-3	TGTGCCAGCAGCGCACGGACCAGGGCGGATACGCAGTATTTT	CASSARTRADTQYF
.	TRBV10-3	13	.	TRBJ2-5	TGTGCCACCACCAGTATAGACCAAGAGACCCAGTACTTC	CATTSIDQETQYF
.	TRBV3-1/TRBV3-2	13	.	TRBJ2-7	TGTGCCAGCAGCCAAGATTCCCGCTACGAGCAGTACTTC	CASSQDSRYEQYF
TRBD2	TRBV13	17	.	TRBJ2-2	TGTGCCAGCAGCTTTGGGCTAGCGGGCCCGAACACCGGGGAGCTGTTTTTT	CASSFGLAGPNTGELFF
.	TRBV4-2	13	.	TRBJ1-4	TGTGCCAGCAGCCGGCTACCGGGAGAAAAACTGTTTTTT	CASSRLPGEKLFF
.	TRBV11-2	14	.	TRBJ2-5	TGTGCCAGCAGCTTCTACGGAAGGGCTAAGACCCAGTACTTC	CASSFYGRAKTQYF
.	TRBV6-2/TRBV6-3	13	.	TRBJ1-1	TGTGCCAGCAGCCTGGGATCAGGGCCGGCAGCTTTCTTT	CASSLGSGPAAFF
TRBD1	TRBV10-3	16	.	TRBJ1-1	TGTGCCATCAGTCGAGCCCCGACAGGGGGGGACACTGAAGCTTTCTTT	CAISRAPTGGDTEAFF
.	TRBV13	13	.	TRBJ1-1	TGTGCCAGCAGCACAGGACTGAACACTGAAGCTTTCTTT	CASSTGLNTEAFF
.	TRBV6-6	13	.	TRBJ1-5	TGTGCCAGCACCCAGTGGCAGAATCAGCCCCAGCATTTT	CASTQWQNQPQHF
TRBD1	TRBV2	14	.	TRBJ1-1	TGTGCCAGCGGGACGGACAGGTTGAACACTGAAGCTTTCTTT	CASGTDRLNTEAFF
.	TRBV10-1	12	few	TRBJ2-7	TGCGCCAGCAGTGGAGGGGCAGGAGAGCAGTACTTC	CASSGGAGEQYF
.	TRBV11-2	16	.	TRBJ1-5	TGTGCCAGCAGCTTAGGGATGGGGGCCAAGAATCAGCCCCAGCATTTT	CASSLGMGAKNQPQHF
.	TRBV6-1	15	.	TRBJ1-2	TGTGCCAGCAGTGAAGGGACAGCAATGGGGTATGGCTACACCTTC	CASSEGTAMGYGYTF
.	TRBV6-5	13	.	TRBJ2-3	TGTGCCAGCGGGGATCCACGTACAGATACGCAGTATTTT	CASGDPRTDTQYF
.	TRBV5-4	15	once	TRBJ1-2	TGTGCCAGCAGCTTGGCTGAGGCAGCAACAAGGGGCTACACCTTC	CASSLAEAATRGYTF
.	TRBV11-3	13	.	TRBJ1-3	TGTGCCAGCAGCTTAGATCCTGGAAACACCATATATTTT	CASSLDPGNTIYF
.	TRBV7-9	17	.	TRBJ1-1	TGTGCCAGCAGCCCCCATCGGATTAGGAGGGTGAACACTGAAGCTTTCTTT	CASSPHRIRRVNTEAFF
TRBD2	TRBV7-3	14	.	TRBJ2-1	TGTGCCAGCAGCCTGGGACTAGCGGAGGGTGAGCAGTTCTTC	CASSLGLAEGEQFF
TRBD1	TRBV30	13	.	TRBJ1-1	TGTGCCTGGAGTACCAGGGGGGACACTGAAGCTTTCTTT	CAWSTRGDTEAFF
.	TRBV2	14	.	TRBJ1-1	TGTGCCAGCAGTGGACGACAGGTCGGCACTGAAGCTTTCTTT	CASSGRQVGTEAFF
.	TRBV12-3/TRBV12-4	13	.	TRBJ2-7	TGTGCCAGCAGCCGGGACTCCTCCTACGAGCAGTACTTC	CASSRDSSYEQYF
TRBD1	TRBV27	19	.	TRBJ2-6	TGTGCCAGCAGTTTAGGATGGGACAGGACAGAACCTGGGGCCAACGTCCTGACTTTC	CASSLGWDRTEPGANVLTF
.	TRBV4-2	14	.	TRBJ2-3	TGTGCCAGCAGCCAGGGACTTTGGGCCGATACGCAGTATTTT	CASSQGLWADTQYF
.	TRBV20-1	15	.	TRBJ1-1	TGCAGTGCTAGTAGGTTAGGGGGAGCTAACACTGAAGCTTTCTTT	CSASRLGGANTEAFF
TRBD1	TRBV11-3	16	.	TRBJ1-1	TGTGCCAGCAGCCCAGGATACGGGACAGGGGGCCGTGGAGCTTTCTTT	CASSPGYGTGGRGAFF
.	TRBV18	11	.	TRBJ2-5	TGTGCCAGCTCACTCCGAGAGACCCAGTACTTC	CASSLRETQYF
.	TRBV5-1	15	.	TRBJ1-6	TGCGCCAGCAGCATCTCAGGCGGGGAGAATTCACCCCTCCACTTT	CASSISGGENSPLHF
.	TRBV5-1	13	.	TRBJ2-3	TGCGCCAGCAGCTCAGACAACACAGATACGCAGTATTTT	CASSSDNTDTQYF
.	TRBV19	15	.	TRBJ1-2	TGTGCCAGTACGGGCCCTGGCGGCCTCTCCGTAGGCTACACCTTC	CASTGPGGLSVGYTF
.	TRBV27	16	.	TRBJ1-3	TGTGCCAGCAGCCCCGGACCGGGACACCGGGGCGGCACCATATATTTT	CASSPGPGHRGGTIYF
.	TRBV6-5	14	.	TRBJ2-3	TGTGCCAGCAGCCATACGGGGGGCATAGATACGCAGTATTTT	CASSHTGGIDTQYF
TRBD1	TRBV28	16	once	TRBJ1-2	TGTGCCAGCAGTTTGGGCCCCCGGACAGGGATAAGTGGCTACACCTTC	CASSLGPRTGISGYTF